Listed below are T cell receptor beta chains from one sample, sequenced in a study of cytomegalovirus exposure and HLA in healthy donors. Sequenced by immunoSEQ multiplex PCR; TCRdb stores in-frame clones only, minus some. The profile shows 100,000 or so clones, roughly 90% of them singletons. Sample: PBMCs. Receptors originate from a young man in good health and CMV-seropositive. The CDR3 runs from the conserved cysteine through the conserved F or W. D genes are given only for firm matches. Some rows mark clone size as missing; the rest say once, few, many or name a class of expanded clone.

DNA: TGTGCCAGCAGCTTAGGGACAGACCTCTATGGCTACACCTTC; CDR3: CASSLGTDLYGYTF; size: -; J: TRBJ1-2; D: -; V: TRBV13
DNA: TGTGCCAGCAGCGAGGGACAGGGGTCATGGGAGACCCAGTACTTC; CDR3: CASSEGQGSWETQYF; size: -; J: TRBJ2-5; D: TRBD1; V: TRBV2
DNA: TGTGCCAGCAGCAACTACAATGAGCAGTTCTTC; CDR3: CASSNYNEQFF; size: -; J: TRBJ2-1; D: -; V: TRBV6-5
DNA: TGTGCCAGCAGTTACTCGACAGGGAACACCGGGGAGCTGTTTTTT; CDR3: CASSYSTGNTGELFF; size: once; J: TRBJ2-2; D: -; V: TRBV6-5
DNA: TGTGCCAGCAGCTTACTAAGCTTGGATACGCAGTATTTT; CDR3: CASSLLSLDTQYF; size: -; J: TRBJ2-3; D: -; V: TRBV7-6
DNA: TGCGCCAGCAGCCACCCGACAGGGGATCTGGGCAATGAGCAGTTCTTC; CDR3: CASSHPTGDLGNEQFF; size: -; J: TRBJ2-1; D: TRBD1; V: TRBV4-1
DNA: TGTGCCAGCAGCGGAACGGGACTAGCGGGGGGACCCTACGAGCAGTACTTC; CDR3: CASSGTGLAGGPYEQYF; size: -; J: TRBJ2-7; D: TRBD2; V: TRBV5-6
DNA: TGTGCCAGCAGGACACGGTTCGGGGTACAGCAGTACTTC; CDR3: CASRTRFGVQQYF; size: -; J: TRBJ2-7; D: -; V: TRBV6-6
DNA: TGTGCCAGCAGCACCAGACAGGGGGAGAGAGAAAAACTGTTTTTT; CDR3: CASSTRQGEREKLFF; size: -; J: TRBJ1-4; D: TRBD1; V: TRBV11-1
DNA: TGTGCCAGCACAAGACTAGCGGGAGGGAAGGGTGAGCAGTTCTTC; CDR3: CASTRLAGGKGEQFF; size: -; J: TRBJ2-1; D: TRBD2; V: TRBV6-5
DNA: TGTGCCAGCCCGAGCGGACAGACTCTCCACTTT; CDR3: CASPSGQTLHF; size: -; J: TRBJ1-6; D: -; V: TRBV6-5
DNA: TGTGCCAGCTCGGAAGGACAGGGGACTGCTGAAGCTTTCTTT; CDR3: CASSEGQGTAEAFF; size: -; J: TRBJ1-1; D: TRBD1; V: TRBV18
DNA: TGTGCCAGCGGGACTAGCGGGGCCGCGAACACCGGGGAGCTGTTTTTT; CDR3: CASGTSGAANTGELFF; size: -; J: TRBJ2-2; D: TRBD2; V: TRBV27
DNA: TGTGCCAGCAGGCCGGGACAGCCATTACCCTACGAGCAGTACTTC; CDR3: CASRPGQPLPYEQYF; size: few; J: TRBJ2-7; D: TRBD1; V: TRBV6-5
DNA: TGTGCCAGTAGTCCGACAGGGGCGAGCGGCCATTATAATTCACCCCTCCACTTT; CDR3: CASSPTGASGHYNSPLHF; size: -; J: TRBJ1-6; D: TRBD1; V: TRBV19
DNA: TGTGCCAGTAGGTTACAAGGGGGTTATCAGCCCCAGCATTTT; CDR3: CASRLQGGYQPQHF; size: -; J: TRBJ1-5; D: -; V: TRBV19
DNA: TGTGCCAGCAGCCATCTGCTAGCGGGAGTCTCCCAAGTTTCAAAGGAGACCCAGTACTTC; CDR3: CASSHLLAGVSQVSKETQYF; size: few; J: TRBJ2-5; D: TRBD2; V: TRBV14
DNA: TGTGCCAGCAGCGGTGATCCGGCGAGGCACAATGAGCAGTTCTTC; CDR3: CASSGDPARHNEQFF; size: -; J: TRBJ2-1; D: -; V: TRBV9
DNA: TGCAGCGTTGTCCCGGAAAGGGGGTTCAACGAGCAGTACTTC; CDR3: CSVVPERGFNEQYF; size: -; J: TRBJ2-7; D: -; V: TRBV29-1
DNA: TGTGCCAGCAGTGTTGGGCTAGCCACAGATACGCAGTATTTT; CDR3: CASSVGLATDTQYF; size: once; J: TRBJ2-3; D: -; V: TRBV2
DNA: TGTGCCACCAGCATCTCTTTTAGCGGGAGTACTGATGAGCAGTTCTTC; CDR3: CATSISFSGSTDEQFF; size: -; J: TRBJ2-1; D: TRBD2; V: TRBV15
DNA: TGTGCCAGCAGTTACTCCGGGACAGGTCGATCCTACGAGCAGTACTTC; CDR3: CASSYSGTGRSYEQYF; size: -; J: TRBJ2-7; D: TRBD1; V: TRBV6-5